The 30 T cell receptor beta chains below come from one sample, sequenced in a study of cytomegalovirus exposure and HLA in healthy donors. PCR amplification relied on 60 Vbeta primers (plus 13 Jbeta primers). Generated by immunoSEQ multiplex PCR, the TCRdb table keeps only in-frame clones and is missing some. Found here are roughly 100,000 clones, almost 70% of them singletons; the top ten hold about 3.5%. Sequenced material: PBMCs. These receptors originate from a man under 40 in good health and CMV-seronegative.

The sample holds a few counts of this clone. The CDR3 loop reads CASSLLAGTSYEQYF. CDR3 nucleotides: TGCGCCAGCAGCTTACTAGCGGGAACGTCCTACGAGCAGTACTTC. The chain has TRBV5-1 and TRBJ2-7, with 10 positions matching TRBD2. Trimming took 2 bases from V and 1 from J; bases not matched to a gene: 3. The CDR3 has 15 residues. Germline CDR1 and CDR2: SGHRS and YFSETQ.

The V call is TRBV13, the J call TRBJ2-7; 7 bases fit TRBD2. The trim removed 5 bases at V and 4 bases at J, leaving 11 bases unmatched. CDR1 PRHDT and CDR2 FYEKMQ come from the germline V gene (reference sequence). The CDR3 contains 15 residues. The CDR3 sequence is CASSRWASGLYEQYF. CDR3 in DNA: TGTGCCAGCAGCCGCTGGGCTAGCGGATTGTACGAGCAGTACTTC.

This clone was detected only a few times. The rearrangement uses TRBV11-1 and TRBJ2-5; TRBD2 matches 15 bases. V lost 2 bases to trimming and J lost 4 bases; unmatched junction nucleotides: 5. CDR1 and CDR2 (germline): SGHAT, FQDESV (reference sequence). The CDR3 loop spans 17 amino acids. CDR3 amino acids: CASSLRGGLAGGETQYF. CDR3 coding DNA: TGTGCCAGCAGCTTAAGGGGGGGACTAGCGGGAGGAGAGACCCAGTACTTC.

This chain uses TRBV6-1 with TRBJ2-7, with 7 bases lining up with TRBD2. This CDR3 has 13 amino acids. Looked up from germline, CDR1 is MNHNS and CDR2 is SASEGT. Trimming took 5 bases from V and 7 from J; bases not matched to a gene: 8. The CDR3 nucleotides read TGTGCCAGCAGTTGGGAGGGGCGGAGGGAGCAGTACTTC. Its protein is CASSWEGRREQYF.

The chain carries TRBV4-3 and TRBJ2-3, with 7 bases identical to TRBD2. The CDR3 contains 17 residues. Germline-derived CDR1 and CDR2 are LGHNA and YSLEER. V lost 0 bases, J lost 5 bases, and 11 bases stayed unmatched. In DNA, the CDR3 is TGCGCCAGCAGCCAAGATCAAAGCGGGAAGGCTGGAGATACGCAGTATTTT. Protein sequence: CASSQDQSGKAGDTQYF.

The chain couples TRBV7-8 to TRBJ2-3; D gene ambiguous. The CDR3 sequence is 14 residues long. Trimming took off 5 bases at V and 0 bases at J, with 9 bases between the two ends. Germline CDR1 SGHVS, CDR2 FQNEAQ. The CDR3 DNA follows: TGTGCCAGCAGCCCCCGGTCCAGCACAGATACGCAGTATTTT. Amino acid sequence: CASSPRSSTDTQYF.

This clone has just one count. V gene TRBV4-2 combines with J gene TRBJ2-2, with unresolved D. Trimming took 1 base from V and 7 from J, leaving 10 bases between them. The germline V gene encodes CDR1 LGHNA and CDR2 YNFKEQ. The CDR3 length is 14 residues. CDR3 residues: CASSQAISVGELFF. CDR3 sequence (DNA): TGTGCCAGCAGCCAAGCGATTTCGGTCGGGGAGCTGTTTTTT.

The rearrangement links TRBV4-2 to TRBJ2-7, with 9 bases identical to TRBD2. After removal of 3 bases from V and 1 base from J, the junction contained 4 bases not matched to a gene. The germline V gene encodes CDR1 LGHNA and CDR2 YNFKEQ. The CDR3 covers 15 residues. The CDR3 region is CASSQGSGSSYEQYF. The CDR3 nucleotides read TGTGCCAGCAGCCAGGGTAGCGGGAGTTCCTACGAGCAGTACTTC.

Comments on this clone: The same CDR3 arises from other DNA sequences in this sample as well. The genes are TRBV9 and TRBJ2-7, with a possible D match to TRBD1 (5 bases). CDR3 size: 14 residues. The germline gives CDR1 SGDLS, CDR2 YYNGEE. Trimming pared 0 bases from V and 2 bases from J, leaving 9 bases between. The CDR3: CASSVDQGTYEQYF. CDR3 sequence (DNA): TGTGCCAGCAGCGTAGATCAGGGTACCTACGAGCAGTACTTC.

CDR3 sequence: CSVEGLADYTDTQYF. CDR3 coding DNA: TGCAGCGTGGAGGGACTAGCGGACTACACAGATACGCAGTATTTT. The genes are TRBV29-1 and TRBJ2-3; TRBD2 matches at 11 bases. This CDR3 spans 15 amino acids. CDR1 and CDR2 (germline): SQVTM, ANQGSEA. Trimming at V came to 6 bases and at J to 2 bases, leaving 7 bases not matched to a gene.

The chain carries TRBV19 and TRBJ1-1; 7 bases match TRBD1. CDR1 and CDR2 from the germline V gene are LNHDA and SQIVND (reference sequence). The CDR3 length is 17 residues. Trimming at V came to 4 bases and at J to 4 bases, leaving 15 bases not matched to a gene. In nucleotides, the CDR3 is TGTGCCAGTAGTACGCCGCATCCGGGACAGAAGGGCACTGAAGCTTTCTTT. Its translation is CASSTPHPGQKGTEAFF.

The rearrangement uses TRBV27 and TRBJ1-2; D may be TRBD1 (6 bases). CDR3 length equals 14 residues. Germline loops: CDR1 MNHEY, CDR2 SMNVEV (reference sequence). Trimming took off 5 bases at V and 5 bases at J, with 15 bases between the two ends. The CDR3 reads CASSPGQSGYGYTF. The CDR3 bases are TGTGCCAGCAGTCCCGGACAGAGTGGGTATGGCTACACCTTC.

The chain joins TRBV28 to TRBJ2-7; TRBD1 matches 11 bases. Germline CDR1 and CDR2: MDHEN and SYDVKM. The CDR3 runs 17 residues. V shed 6 bases, J shed 5 bases, and the junction held 15 bases outside the gene matches. CDR3 sequence: CASSFFIQDRGRNEQYF. In nucleotides, the CDR3 is TGTGCCAGCAGCTTCTTTATCCAGGACAGGGGGCGAAACGAGCAGTACTTC.

V gene TRBV4-2 combines with J gene TRBJ2-5, with D possibly matching TRBD2 (5 bases). CDR3 length: 16 residues. Germline CDR1 and CDR2: LGHNA and YNFKEQ. V gave up 2 bases and J gave up 6 bases, with 19 bases separating them. The CDR3 DNA follows: TGTGCCAGCAGCCAAAGGACGGGAAGAGAGGGAAAGACCCAGTACTTC. Translating it yields CASSQRTGREGKTQYF.

This clone occurred once. This chain joins TRBV18 and TRBJ2-3; 7 bases fit TRBD1. The CDR3 contains 17 residues. Germline CDR1 is KGHSH and CDR2 is LQKENI. The trim removed 6 bases at V and 0 bases at J, leaving 12 bases unmatched. The CDR3 sequence: CASSHYLTGISTDTQYF. The CDR3 DNA reads TGTGCCAGCTCCCATTACTTGACAGGGATTAGCACAGATACGCAGTATTTT.

The chain carries TRBV5-1 and TRBJ2-3; TRBD2 matches 7 bases. V gave up 4 bases and J gave up 2 bases; unmatched junction bases: 10. The CDR3 length is 16 residues. Germline assignment: CDR1 SGHRS and CDR2 YFSETQ. The CDR3 nucleotides read TGCGCCAGCAGCCCCCGGGGAGCGGGAACCACAGATACGCAGTATTTT. This translates into CASSPRGAGTTDTQYF.

Only one count was recorded for this clone. A junction boundary mismatches the germline segment, possibly from a read error. The CDR3, as DNA: TGCGCCGGCAGCCTCGTTCCTAGCGGACGCGTCGAGCAGTACTTC. Translating gives CAGSLVPSGRVEQYF. The chain employs TRBV4-3 and TRBJ2-7, with 7 bases matching TRBD2. Per germline, CDR1 LGHNA and CDR2 YSLEER. The CDR3 extends over 15 amino acids.

In DNA, the CDR3 is TGTGCCAGCAGTAACAGGGGGCCGGAGACCCAGTACTTC. It is translated as CASSNRGPETQYF. The chain is built from TRBV27 and TRBJ2-5; 9 bases are a match to TRBD1. From germline, CDR1 is MNHEY and CDR2 SMNVEV (reference sequence). Trimming at V came to 5 bases and at J to 5 bases, leaving 3 bases not matched to a gene. This CDR3 is built from 13 residues.

V and J are TRBV2 and TRBJ2-7, with D unresolved. Trimming left V 2 bases short and J 5 bases short, with 7 bases between. This CDR3 has 12 residues. Germline V lookup: CDR1 SNHLY, CDR2 FYNNEI. The CDR3 is CASSETRHEQYF. The DNA for the CDR3 is TGTGCCAGCAGTGAAACGCGGCACGAGCAGTACTTC.

Comment on this clone: One end of the junction does not line up with germline, which may come from a read error. V is TRBV7-9 and J is TRBJ2-2; TRBD1 matches 7 bases. Looked up from germline, CDR1 is SEHNR and CDR2 is FQNEAQ (reference sequence). The CDR3 has 16 residues. The CDR3: CSSTSLPGGYTGELFF. For the CDR3, the DNA is TGTTCCAGCACCTCCCTCCCAGGGGGATACACCGGGGAGCTGTTTTTT.

This clone appeared a single time. The chain links TRBV2 to TRBJ1-1; no definite D call. The CDR3 runs to 13 residues. CDR1 and CDR2 (germline): SNHLY, FYNNEI. V lost 6 bases and J lost 0, with 8 bases in between. CDR3 coding DNA: TGTGCCAGCAGCTCCGACTTGAACACTGAAGCTTTCTTT. Its protein product is CASSSDLNTEAFF.

The V gene is TRBV7-9, the J gene TRBJ2-3; 8 nucleotides agree with TRBD2. Trimming cost V 1 base and J 3 bases; bases outside gene matches: 12. The CDR3 extends over 18 amino acids. CDR1 is SEHNR and CDR2 is FQNEAQ in the germline V gene (reference sequence). The CDR3 DNA reads as TGTGCCAGCAGCTTAGGAGGCGGAGCGGGAGTACCTACAGATACGCAGTATTTT. Translation: CASSLGGGAGVPTDTQYF.

This rearrangement joins TRBV5-4 to TRBJ2-7; TRBD1 aligns across 7 bases. Germline lookup yields CDR1 SGHNT and CDR2 YYREEE (reference sequence). This CDR3 contains 16 residues. V was pared by 4 bases and J by 2 bases, with 12 bases of the junction left unmatched. CDR3 sequence reads: CASSPAPGQATYEQYF. The DNA for the CDR3 is TGTGCCAGCAGCCCCGCCCCCGGACAGGCGACCTACGAGCAGTACTTC.

This clone came up a few times. This rearrangement joins TRBV19 to TRBJ2-7; 10 bases are a match to TRBD2. Germline CDR1 reads LNHDA; CDR2 reads SQIVND (reference sequence). Trimming at V came to 5 bases and at J to 2 bases, leaving 0 bases not matched to a gene. The CDR3 runs to 13 residues. CDR3 sequence: CASSLAGAYEQYF. CDR3 bases: TGTGCCAGTAGTCTAGCGGGAGCCTACGAGCAGTACTTC.

This rearrangement joins TRBV4-3 to TRBJ1-2; possibly TRBD1 for D (6 bases). The CDR3 is made up of 14 amino acids. CDR1 is LGHNA, CDR2 YSLEER, per germline. V was pared by 1 base and J by 5 bases, with 11 bases between. The CDR3 DNA sequence: TGCGCCAGCAGCCAAGTAAAGGGGGTTTATGGCTACACCTTC. Its translation: CASSQVKGVYGYTF.

This clone was seen more than once but under ten times. The chain joins TRBV28 to TRBJ2-1; possibly TRBD1 for D (6 bases). The CDR3 has 13 residues. The V end was cut by 5 bases, the J end by 7 bases, with 12 bases between. Germline CDR1 and CDR2: MDHEN and SYDVKM. CDR3 DNA sequence: TGTGCCAGCAGTAGACAGGTTTTGAATGAGCAGTTCTTC. Protein sequence: CASSRQVLNEQFF.

The chain has TRBV28 and TRBJ1-1; D is perhaps TRBD1 (6 bases). The CDR3 runs to 15 residues. The V gene's germline CDR1 is MDHEN and CDR2 SYDVKM. Trimming cost V 6 bases and J 2 bases, with 16 bases left between them. Written as DNA, the CDR3 is TGTGCCAGCAGCTCCGGGGGGGGCACTAACACTGAAGCTTTCTTT. This sequence encodes CASSSGGGTNTEAFF.

The chain links TRBV18 to TRBJ1-1, with D maybe TRBD1 (6 bases). The germline CDR1 and CDR2 sequences are KGHSH and LQKENI. Deletions cut 0 bases from V and 1 base from J, with 15 bases between. CDR3 length equals 17 residues. DNA for the CDR3: TGTGCCAGCTCACCACCAGCCCGGGGGGGCTCGAACACTGAAGCTTTCTTT. It yields the protein CASSPPARGGSNTEAFF.

This chain joins TRBV19 and TRBJ2-3; D remains ambiguous. Germline V CDR1 and CDR2: LNHDA, SQIVND (reference sequence). CDR3 length equals 14 residues. Trimming shortened V by 5 bases and J by 0 bases, and 9 bases separated the two germline ends. Here the CDR3 reads CASSPYLSTDTQYF. DNA of the CDR3: TGTGCCAGTAGTCCCTACCTAAGCACAGATACGCAGTATTTT.

Here the CDR3 reads CASSVVPSGRAGSDTQYF. The CDR3, as DNA: TGTGCCAGCAGCGTAGTCCCTAGCGGGAGGGCCGGGTCAGATACGCAGTATTTT. The rearrangement uses TRBV9 and TRBJ2-3; 12 positions match TRBD2. Germline V CDR1 and CDR2: SGDLS, YYNGEE. The ends lost 0 bases at V and 4 bases at J; junction bases unmatched: 9. The CDR3 consists of 18 residues.